Only a few counts were recorded for the clone carrying this T cell receptor (beta chain). Its cognate antigen is unknown. This specimen comes from a study of cytomegalovirus exposure and HLA in healthy donors. Findings and caveats of the study: A later analysis linked a missense DCLRE1C variant to TCR beta V- and J-gene trimming.

PCR was performed using 60 Vbeta and 13 Jbeta primers. Method: immunoSEQ multiplex PCR; TCRdb's copy keeps in-frame clones and lacks some. Among fewer than 95,000 clones listed, 73% were seen once. Sequenced sample: PBMCs. This receptor was identified in a woman in her forties in good health and CMV-seropositive.

The CDR3 region has the DNA TGTGCCAGTAGCGGAAGGGACAGGGTATCGGATGGCTACACCTTC. Amino acids: CASSGRDRVSDGYTF. The chain employs TRBV19 and TRBJ1-2, with 9 bases identical to TRBD1. V trimming: 6 bases; J trimming: 6 bases; junction bases outside the gene matches: 11. This CDR3 spans 15 amino acids. Germline lookup yields CDR1 LNHDA and CDR2 SQIVND (reference sequence).